This TCR beta chain was sequenced in a study of cytomegalovirus exposure and HLA in healthy donors. Germline V gene lookup returns CDR1 SQVTM and CDR2 ANQGSEA. Trimming stripped 4 bases from V and 3 bases from J, with 9 bases between. The CDR3 length is 12 residues. This clone was detected once. With 60 Vbeta and 13 Jbeta primers, the PCR was carried out. The repertoire was sequenced with immunoSEQ multiplex PCR; TCRdb's copy has only in-frame clones and lacks some. The sample has about 67,000 clones, roughly 77% seen once. The receptor's source is a woman under 40 in good health and CMV-seronegative. This rearrangement joins TRBV29-1 to TRBJ1-2; D gene unclear. Sequenced: PBMCs. CDR3 residues: CSVVRVDYGYTF. The CDR3 coding sequence is TGCAGCGTTGTGAGGGTGGACTATGGCTACACCTTC.